Each of the 13 T cell receptor beta chains below was sequenced from the same sample in a study of human T cells and chemical hapten exposure. Time point of the sample: patch test 1, 2 weeks after DPC sensitization. Specified treatment: therapeutic diphenylcyclopropenone sensitization with weekly scalp DPC. TCRdb reprocessed the RACE reads with MiXCR, giving one entry per CDR3 protein. This sample has more than 80,000 distinct CDR3 sequences, with roughly 7.2% found just once. Sample: whole blood, taken in connection with sensitization to the hapten diphenylcyclopropenone (DPC). The receptors stem from a woman aged 25 to 45 with alopecia areata. Some clones in this sample may be carry-over from other donors' samples.

This clonotype was seen at least ten times. The chain recombines TRBV5-1 with TRBJ2-5; TRBD2 is a possible D gene (6 bases). There are 13 residues in the CDR3. The germline V gene encodes CDR1 SGHRS and CDR2 YFSETQ. V lost 4 bases to trimming and J lost 4 bases, with 11 bases between them. The CDR3 loop reads CASSPNGGETQYF. CDR3 DNA sequence: TGCGCCAGCAGCCCCAACGGGGGAGAGACCCAGTACTTC.

In its sample, this clonotype was seen many times. For the CDR3, the DNA is TGTGCCAGCAGTGAATTTATAAATTCACCCCTCCACTTT. This translates into CASSEFINSPLHF. V is TRBV6-1 and J is TRBJ1-6; no reliable D call. The germline gives CDR1 MNHNS, CDR2 SASEGT. The CDR3 consists of 13 residues. V lost 2 bases to trimming and J lost 7 bases, with 6 bases between them.

The CDR3 region is CASRTGTRGFQETQFF. Here the CDR3 DNA reads TGTGCCAGCAGAACCGGGACAAGGGGCTTCCAAGAGACCCAGTTCTTC. The chain carries TRBV5-5 and TRBJ2-5; tentatively, D is TRBD1 (6 bases). Near its end, the DNA agrees better with TRBJ2-1, so the J call may be wrong. Germline V gives CDR1 SGHKS, CDR2 YYEKEE (reference sequence). The length of the CDR3 is 16 residues.

Ten or more counts support this clonotype. The gene calls are TRBV27 and TRBJ1-2; D unclear. The CDR3 loop spans 14 amino acids. Deletions cut 3 bases from V and 0 bases from J, with 8 bases between. Germline V gene data show CDR1 as MNHEY and CDR2 as SMNVEV (reference sequence). The CDR3 DNA follows: TGTGCCAGCAGTTTCAGTGGGGCTAACTATGGCTACACCTTC. Residues: CASSFSGANYGYTF.

In its sample, this clonotype was seen a few times. A read error may be the cause here, since a much bigger clone is one base away. The rearrangement joins TRBV20-1 to TRBJ1-4; the D gene is possibly TRBD1 (6 bases). Looked up from germline, CDR1 is DFQATT and CDR2 is SNEGSKA (reference sequence). Trimming removed 1 base at V and 0 bases at J, with 27 bases between. The length of the CDR3 is 21 residues. The CDR3 DNA reads as TGCAGTGCTAGAGTCCCGACTGTGGGGGCGGCTAAAGGTGCAACTAATGAAAAACTGTTTTTT. It encodes CSARVPTVGAAKGATNEKLFF.

The J gene is TRBJ2-3, the V gene TRBV11-2; 7 positions match TRBD1. With 5 bases clipped from V and 1 base from J, the junction kept 6 bases outside the gene matches. Germline V lookup: CDR1 SGHAT, CDR2 FQNNGV. CDR3 length: 15 amino acids. CDR3 bases: TGTGCCAGCAGCCCAGGAACAGGGGGCACAGATACGCAGTATTTT. As protein: CASSPGTGGTDTQYF.

The chain combines TRBV3-1 with TRBJ1-2; 8 bases are a match to TRBD1. J was trimmed by 7 bases and V by 4 bases; bases with no gene match: 8. The CDR3 runs 14 residues. Germline CDR1 and CDR2: LGHDT and YNNKEL (reference sequence). The CDR3 here is CASSPLTGVVGYTF. In DNA, the CDR3 is TGTGCCAGCAGCCCATTGACAGGGGTGGTTGGCTACACCTTC. Full variable domain (rest looked up from reference TRBV3-1 and TRBJ1-2): DTAVSQTPKYLVTQMGNDKSIKCEQNLGHDTMYWYKQDSKKFLKIMFSYNNKELIINETVPNRFSPKSPDKAHLNLHINSLELGDSAVYFCASSPLTGVVGYTFGSGTRLTVV.

J is TRBJ1-3 and V is TRBV6-5; 8 positions match TRBD1. Germline CDR1 and CDR2: MNHEY and SVGAGI. The CDR3 covers 15 residues. The V segment lost 5 bases and the J segment 0 bases; nucleotides outside the gene matches: 3. The CDR3 spells CASSKGQGSGNTIYF. In DNA, the CDR3 is TGTGCCAGCAGTAAAGGACAGGGCTCTGGAAACACCATATATTTT.

This clonotype was detected ten times or more. The rearrangement links TRBV30 to TRBJ1-1, with D maybe TRBD1 (5 bases). Germline CDR1 and CDR2: GTSNPN and SVGIG (reference sequence). Between the trimmed V and J ends, which lost 3 bases and 1 base, there was a span of 12 bases. CDR3 length: 14 amino acids. CDR3 residues: CAWRTVGANTEAFF. In DNA, the CDR3 is TGTGCCTGGAGGACCGTAGGGGCGAACACTGAAGCTTTCTTT.

This clonotype was seen a few times. This chain links TRBV12-3 or TRBV12-4 with TRBJ2-5, with TRBD2 matching over 14 bases. The length of the CDR3 is 22 residues. Unmatched junction bases numbered 26, after V lost 6 bases and J lost 5 bases. The DNA for the CDR3 is TGTGCCAGCAGCCCGGGGACACCCTTTGGACTAGCGGGGGGTTCCGCGGGGGAGACCCAGTACTTC. Its translation: CASSPGTPFGLAGGSAGETQYF.

This clonotype occurred many times. The V gene is TRBV18, the J gene TRBJ1-4; tentative D call: TRBD1 (6 bases). Trimming left V 6 bases short and J 2 bases short, with 16 bases between. This CDR3 is 16 amino acids long. The V gene's germline CDR1 is KGHSH and CDR2 LQKENI. The CDR3 DNA reads as TGTGCCAGCTCCCCTTCCCGGACAGCCACTAATGAAAAACTGTTTTTT. This gives the protein CASSPSRTATNEKLFF.

In its sample, this clonotype was seen a few times. V gene TRBV12-3 or TRBV12-4 combines with J gene TRBJ1-5, with D maybe TRBD1 (5 bases). The V end lost 6 bases, the J end lost 15 bases, and 21 bases lay between the germline ends. CDR3 length: 13 amino acids. CDR3 sequence (DNA): TGTGCCAGCAGCCCGGGACCGGGGACCCCCGGGCATTTT. As protein: CASSPGPGTPGHF.

The chain combines TRBV29-1 with TRBJ2-7, with D maybe TRBD1 (5 bases). Germline CDR1 is SQVTM and CDR2 is ANQGSEA. CDR3 length: 12 residues. V was shortened by 6 bases and J by 2 bases, with 11 bases between the two germline ends. As DNA, the CDR3 is TGCAGCGTCGCGGACACCCCCTACGAGCAGTACTTC. Translating gives CSVADTPYEQYF.